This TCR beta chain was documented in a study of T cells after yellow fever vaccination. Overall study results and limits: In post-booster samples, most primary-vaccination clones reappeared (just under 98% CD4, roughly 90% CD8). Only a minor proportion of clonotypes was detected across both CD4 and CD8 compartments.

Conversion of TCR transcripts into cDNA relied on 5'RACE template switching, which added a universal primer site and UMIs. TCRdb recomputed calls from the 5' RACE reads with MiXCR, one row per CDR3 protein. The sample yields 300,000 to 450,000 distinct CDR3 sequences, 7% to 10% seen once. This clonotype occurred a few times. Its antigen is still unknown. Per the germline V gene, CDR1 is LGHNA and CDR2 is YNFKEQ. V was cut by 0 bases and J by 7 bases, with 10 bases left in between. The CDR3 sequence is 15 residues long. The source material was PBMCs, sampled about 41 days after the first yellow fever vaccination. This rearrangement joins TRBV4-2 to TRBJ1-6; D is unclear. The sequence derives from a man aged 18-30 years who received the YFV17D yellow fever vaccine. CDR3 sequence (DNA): TGTGCCAGCAGCCAAGACGGTCTGCCGAATTCACCCCTCCACTTT. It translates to CASSQDGLPNSPLHF.